Below, 19 T cell receptor beta chains from the same sample are listed, as sequenced in a study of T cell responses to AZD1222 COVID-19 vaccine. The table came from immunoSEQ multiplex PCR; TCRdb's copy has only in-frame clones and leaves some out. Of some 93,000 clones in the sample, around 87% were seen once. The sequenced sample was peripheral blood, obtained 28 days after the second AZD1222 dose. These receptors were obtained from an adult who received the AZD1222 COVID-19 vaccine.

This clone was observed a single time. The rearrangement uses TRBV5-1 and TRBJ2-7; D is uncertain. The germline V gene has CDR1 SGHRS and CDR2 YFSETQ. V was cut by 4 bases and J by 0 bases, with 11 bases left in between. The CDR3 consists of 14 residues. The CDR3 region is CASSTRLNSYEQYF. CDR3 sequence (DNA): TGCGCCAGCAGCACACGGTTGAACTCCTACGAGCAGTACTTC.

In this sample, this clone turned up once. CDR3 DNA: TGTGCCAGCAGCGTAGACGCCCGGGCCTTGGGTGAAAAACTGTTTTTT. Encoded protein: CASSVDARALGEKLFF. This chain uses TRBV9 with TRBJ1-4; D is ambiguous. The CDR3 runs to 16 residues. V was pared by 0 bases and J by 7 bases, with 16 bases between. The V gene's germline CDR1 is SGDLS and CDR2 YYNGEE. The full variable domain, its missing parts supplied by reference TRBV9 and TRBJ1-4, is DSGVTQTPKHLITATGQRVTLRCSPRSGDLSVYWYQQSLDQGLQFLIQYYNGEERAKGNILERFSAQQFPDLHSELNLSSLELGDSALYFCASSVDARALGEKLFFGSGTQLSVL.

CDR3 protein: CAWDSNTEAFF. CDR3 in DNA: TGTGCCTGGGACAGTAACACTGAAGCTTTCTTT. The chain has TRBV30 and TRBJ1-1; D is perhaps TRBD1 (5 bases). Germline V gives CDR1 GTSNPN, CDR2 SVGIG (reference sequence). The CDR3 contains 11 residues. Trimming removed 5 bases from V and 2 bases from J, with 6 bases in between.

The chain's CDR3 is CASSEPTGGAGEAFF. CDR3 DNA: TGTGCCAGCAGTGAACCGACAGGGGGCGCCGGGGAAGCTTTCTTT. The gene calls are TRBV6-1 and TRBJ1-1; 10 bases match TRBD1. Trimming at V came to 2 bases and at J to 8 bases, leaving 8 bases not matched to a gene. The CDR3 runs to 15 residues. Per germline, CDR1 MNHNS and CDR2 SASEGT.

This chain joins TRBV9 and TRBJ1-6; D ambiguous. V dropped 3 bases and J dropped 0 bases, with 10 bases sitting between them. The CDR3 has 16 residues. CDR1 SGDLS and CDR2 YYNGEE come from the germline V gene. The CDR3 DNA reads TGTGCCAGCAGCGACCGGGCCAGCTCCTATAATTCACCCCTCCACTTT. It is translated as CASSDRASSYNSPLHF.

This clone has a handful of counts. The rearrangement links TRBV4-2 to TRBJ2-7; D may match TRBD1 or TRBD2 (5 bases each). With 0 bases removed from V and 6 bases from J, the gap between germline ends came to 12 bases. From germline, CDR1 is LGHNA and CDR2 YNFKEQ. There are 14 residues in the CDR3. Here the CDR3 DNA reads TGTGCCAGCAGCCAAGAGGGGGTCATGGGCGAGCAGTACTTC. Amino acid sequence: CASSQEGVMGEQYF.

This clone has a handful of counts. The chain carries TRBV5-5 and TRBJ1-6; D uncertain. There are 15 residues in the CDR3. Germline-derived CDR1 and CDR2 are SGHKS and YYEKEE (reference sequence). Trimming cost V 4 bases and J 9 bases, with 17 bases left between them. CDR3 region: CASSPESGYFSPLHF. As DNA, the CDR3 is TGTGCCAGCAGCCCCGAATCGGGGTACTTTTCACCCCTCCACTTT.

The rearrangement uses TRBV13 and TRBJ1-1, with TRBD1 matching 8 bases. The germline V gene has CDR1 PRHDT and CDR2 FYEKMQ (reference sequence). The V gene end was trimmed by 3 bases and the J gene end by 6 bases; junction bases not matched to a gene: 3. The CDR3 loop spans 13 amino acids. CDR3 amino acids: CASSFVQGAEAFF. The DNA for the CDR3 is TGTGCCAGCAGCTTCGTACAGGGGGCTGAAGCTTTCTTT.

The rearrangement links TRBV6-5 to TRBJ2-7; 10 bases line up with TRBD1. V lost 6 bases, J lost 6 bases, and 11 bases stayed unmatched. Germline CDR1 and CDR2: MNHEY and SVGAGI. There are 15 residues in the CDR3. As DNA, the CDR3 is TGTGCCAGCAGCCAGACAGGGGGCGGGTTCGTCGAGCAGTACTTC. It translates to CASSQTGGGFVEQYF.

V is TRBV6-5 and J is TRBJ1-1; TRBD1 agrees at 7 bases. This CDR3 is 15 amino acids long. Germline V gene data show CDR1 as MNHEY and CDR2 as SVGAGI. The junction had 8 bases not matched to a gene; V was cut back by 6 bases and J by 1 base. For the CDR3, the DNA is TGTGCCAGCAGAGTTTCGGACAGGCGGAACACTGAAGCTTTCTTT. This codes for CASRVSDRRNTEAFF.

The rearrangement joins TRBV7-8 to TRBJ1-2, with no clear D. There are 14 residues in the CDR3. V was shortened by 4 bases and J by 2 bases, with 11 bases between the two germline ends. From germline, CDR1 is SGHVS and CDR2 FQNEAQ. The chain's CDR3 is CASSYRDMNYGYTF. CDR3 in DNA: TGTGCCAGCAGCTACCGAGACATGAACTATGGCTACACCTTC.

The chain couples TRBV15 to TRBJ1-1; D uncertain. Germline lookup yields CDR1 LNHNV and CDR2 YYDKDF (reference sequence). This CDR3 is built from 14 residues. The V and J ends lost 0 bases and 1 base respectively, with 6 bases between them. The CDR3 DNA sequence: TGTGCCACCAGCAGAGATCCGGAGAACACTGAAGCTTTCTTT. Protein sequence: CATSRDPENTEAFF.

The chain combines TRBV5-1 with TRBJ2-5, with D possibly matching TRBD2 (6 bases). The CDR3 spans 12 residues. The ends were cut back, 3 bases at V and 5 bases at J, with 8 bases in the middle. In germline, CDR1 is SGHRS, CDR2 YFSETQ. CDR3 loop: CASSSRGETQYF. The CDR3 nucleotides read TGCGCCAGCAGCTCCCGGGGGGAGACCCAGTACTTC.

The chain is built from TRBV15 and TRBJ1-2; D call uncertain. Germline CDR1 LNHNV, CDR2 YYDKDF (reference sequence). The CDR3 contains 14 residues. V lost 0 bases to trimming and J lost 8 bases, with 13 bases between them. The CDR3 nucleotides read TGTGCCACCAGCAGAGATCTGGAGGCCGTCGGCTACACCTTC. Amino acids: CATSRDLEAVGYTF.

The rearrangement links TRBV20-1 to TRBJ2-2, with TRBD2 matching over 14 bases. V dropped 3 bases and J dropped 0; count of bases not matched to a gene: 3. CDR3 length equals 17 residues. Germline V gene data show CDR1 as DFQATT and CDR2 as SNEGSKA (reference sequence). The CDR3 DNA follows: TGCAGTGCTAGTGGACTAGCGGGGGGTGCGAACACCGGGGAGCTGTTTTTT. This gives the protein CSASGLAGGANTGELFF.

V and J are TRBV7-9 and TRBJ2-7; D is unresolved. V lost 1 base and J 2 bases, leaving 9 bases between the germline ends. The CDR3 runs to 14 residues. Germline assignment: CDR1 SEHNR and CDR2 FQNEAQ (reference sequence). The CDR3 is CASSLDLGTYEQYF. The CDR3, as DNA: TGTGCCAGCAGCTTAGACCTGGGGACCTACGAGCAGTACTTC.

The chain uses TRBV28 and TRBJ1-3; D remains ambiguous. In germline, CDR1 is MDHEN, CDR2 SYDVKM. V was clipped by 5 bases and J by 0 bases, with 14 bases between them. The CDR3 extends over 16 amino acids. This CDR3 reads CASSRGTRISGNTIYF. The CDR3 DNA follows: TGTGCCAGCAGTCGGGGAACACGGATCTCTGGAAACACCATATATTTT.

The rearrangement links TRBV4-1 to TRBJ1-5; D may be TRBD1 (6 bases). Trimming took 0 bases from V and 0 from J, leaving 18 bases between them. The CDR3 consists of 19 residues. Germline V gives CDR1 MGHRA, CDR2 YSYEKL. The CDR3 DNA is TGCGCCAGCAGCCAAGATCAATGGACAGCCTCTAATAGCAATCAGCCCCAGCATTTT. It specifies CASSQDQWTASNSNQPQHF.

This clone is a singleton in its sample. J is TRBJ2-6 and V is TRBV7-6, with D perhaps TRBD1 (5 bases). Germline V gene lookup returns CDR1 SGHVS and CDR2 FNYEAQ. Trimming took off 3 bases at V and 0 bases at J, with 12 bases between the two ends. The CDR3 contains 17 residues. The CDR3 DNA reads as TGTGCCAGCAGCTTGGCTTACAGGAGCTCTGGGGCCAACGTCCTGACTTTC. It specifies CASSLAYRSSGANVLTF.